These T cell receptor beta chains were read from a single sample in a study of T cell responses to AZD1222 COVID-19 vaccine. Here immunoSEQ multiplex PCR was the method, and the copy in TCRdb shows in-frame clones only, minus some. The table has roughly 77,000 clones, about 90% seen once. The starting material was peripheral blood, obtained on day 0 of MenACWY control vaccination. The receptors come from an adult in good health. The CDR3 runs from the conserved cysteine through the conserved F or W. The D gene is left open where the match is weak. Rows give clone size only sometimes, using once, few, many, or a class for an expanded clone.

clone_size j_call d_call v_call cdr3_aa cdr3_nt
- TRBJ2-5 - TRBV15 CATSRGRGETQYF TGTGCCACCAGCAGAGGAAGAGGGGAGACCCAGTACTTC
- TRBJ2-3 TRBD1 TRBV7-6 CASSLGQGGPDTQYF TGTGCCAGCAGCCTGGGACAGGGGGGCCCAGATACGCAGTATTTT
- TRBJ1-5 - TRBV7-9 CASSLDINSNQPQHF TGTGCCAGCAGCTTAGACATCAATAGCAATCAGCCCCAGCATTTT
- TRBJ2-7 TRBD1 TRBV7-3 CASSKLQGNPYEQYF TGTGCCAGCAGCAAACTACAGGGGAACCCCTACGAGCAGTACTTC
- TRBJ2-2 - TRBV19 CASSPIFRANYGELFF TGTGCCAGTAGCCCCATTTTCAGGGCGAACTACGGGGAGCTGTTTTTT
- TRBJ1-1 - TRBV7-2 CASSFADAGKTEAFF TGTGCCAGCAGCTTCGCAGACGCGGGGAAAACTGAAGCTTTCTTT
- TRBJ2-7 - TRBV6-5 CASSSYRSTGEQYF TGTGCCAGCAGTTCCTACCGCTCTACGGGCGAGCAGTACTTC
- TRBJ2-3 - TRBV4-3 CASSQDGKRVLQYF TGCGCCAGCAGCCAAGATGGGAAGCGGGTCCTGCAGTATTTT
- TRBJ1-5 - TRBV19 CASSGGDWAKPQHF TGTGCCAGTAGTGGCGGGGATTGGGCTAAGCCCCAGCATTTT
- TRBJ2-5 TRBD1 TRBV28 CASSLDRVRETQYF TGTGCCAGCAGTTTAGACAGGGTTCGAGAGACCCAGTACTTC
- TRBJ1-3 - TRBV7-2 CASSLSWTQGNTIYF TGTGCCAGCAGCTTAAGCTGGACACAAGGAAACACCATATATTTT
few TRBJ1-6 - TRBV19 CASRPQGLLYNSPLHF TGTGCCAGTAGACCTCAGGGGCTGCTCTATAATTCACCCCTCCACTTT
- TRBJ1-5 - TRBV12-5 CASGLDGDQPQHF TGTGCTAGTGGTTTAGACGGAGATCAGCCCCAGCATTTT
- TRBJ2-2 TRBD2 TRBV6-1 CASSEKTSGNTGELFF TGTGCCAGCAGTGAAAAGACTAGCGGGAACACCGGGGAGCTGTTTTTT
- TRBJ1-1 - TRBV7-9 CASSLSIDAEAFF TGTGCCAGCAGCTTAAGCATTGACGCTGAAGCTTTCTTT
- TRBJ2-5 - TRBV25-1 CASSPPGTLETQYF TGTGCCAGCAGTCCCCCCGGGACTCTCGAGACCCAGTACTTC
- TRBJ1-2 TRBD1 TRBV11-2 CASRPPDRADGYTF TGTGCCAGCAGACCCCCTGACAGGGCGGATGGCTACACCTTC
once TRBJ1-4 - TRBV19 CASSSASAGTEKLFF TGTGCCAGTAGTAGCGCCTCCGCTGGGACTGAAAAACTGTTTTTT
- TRBJ2-5 TRBD2 TRBV13 CASSLLAGNQETQYF TGTGCCAGCAGCTTACTAGCGGGAAACCAAGAGACCCAGTACTTC
- TRBJ1-6 TRBD1 TRBV7-9 CASSFWGQDNSPLHF TGTGCCAGCAGCTTTTGGGGACAGGATAATTCACCCCTCCACTTT
- TRBJ1-1 - TRBV12-3/TRBV12-4 CASSPTGNTEAFF TGTGCCAGCAGTCCCACAGGGAACACTGAAGCTTTCTTT
- TRBJ1-1 - TRBV27 CASRTVMNTEAFF TGTGCCAGCCGGACAGTCATGAACACTGAAGCTTTCTTT
- TRBJ1-6 TRBD1 TRBV5-1 CASSLDGTGRNSPLHF TGCGCCAGCAGCTTGGACGGGACAGGGCGTAATTCACCCCTCCACTTT
- TRBJ1-1 TRBD1 TRBV4-3 CASSPRTGDEAFF TGCGCCAGCAGCCCCCGGACAGGAGATGAAGCTTTCTTT
- TRBJ2-1 TRBD2 TRBV18 CASSRRLAGASDEQFF TGTGCCAGCTCACGACGACTAGCGGGGGCTAGCGATGAGCAGTTCTTC
- TRBJ1-1 - TRBV12-3/TRBV12-4 CASSLSMNTEAFF TGTGCCAGCAGTTTATCAATGAACACTGAAGCTTTCTTT